The 23 T cell receptor beta chains below all came from one sample that was sequenced in a study of blood T cell repertoires in COVID-19 (TCRdb year 2020). Library creation used the immunoSEQ multiplex PCR assay. TCRdb stores this immuneACCESS table with in-frame sequences only. Part of the clones is absent; in the studies checked, under half of the shortfall reflects unresolved V genes, and no reason is known for the rest. This sample is represented by around 31,000 clones; 80% to 90% of them were singletons. 10% of the sample is taken by the ten largest. Sequenced material: peripheral blood. The receptors originated from a man aged 60 to 69 with acute or convalescent COVID-19.

This chain connects TRBV11-2 to TRBJ1-1, with a tentative D call TRBD1 (5 bases). This CDR3 has 13 residues. The germline V and J ends were trimmed by 5 bases and 1 base, with 8 bases remaining between them. Germline CDR1 and CDR2: SGHAT and FQNNGV. CDR3 DNA sequence: TGTGCCAGCAGCGCCGACAGGAACACTGAAGCTTTCTTT. This sequence encodes CASSADRNTEAFF.

The V and J genes are TRBV12-3 or TRBV12-4 and TRBJ1-2; 7 bases map to TRBD1. With 6 bases clipped from V and 8 bases from J, the junction kept 6 bases outside the gene matches. The CDR3 consists of 12 residues. The CDR3 coding sequence is TGTGCCAGCAGCCGAGGGGGCGAGGGCTACACCTTC. It specifies CASSRGGEGYTF.

The genes are TRBV7-6 and TRBJ1-6; D gene unclear. CDR3 length equals 13 residues. V dropped 0 bases and J dropped 14 bases, with 11 bases sitting between them. Looked up from germline, CDR1 is SGHVS and CDR2 is FNYEAQ. CDR3 sequence reads: CASSLAFQSTLHF. The CDR3, as DNA: TGTGCCAGCAGCTTAGCGTTCCAGTCAACCCTCCACTTT. Variable domain in full (rest from reference TRBV7-6 and TRBJ1-6): GAGVSQSPRYKVTKRGQDVALRCDPISGHVSLYWYRQALGQGPEFLTYFNYEAQQDKSGLPNDRFSAERPEGSISTLTIQRTEQRDSAMYRCASSLAFQSTLHFGNGTRLTVT.

The V call is TRBV7-9, the J call TRBJ2-3; TRBD2 matches at 9 bases. The V and J ends lost 5 bases and 6 bases, in that order; junction bases with no gene match: 12. The CDR3 sequence is 16 residues long. Germline V gene lookup returns CDR1 SEHNR and CDR2 FQNEAQ (reference sequence). The CDR3, as DNA: TGTGCCAGCAGCCATCCACGTAGCGGGAGTTCGGATACGCAGTATTTT. Translated: CASSHPRSGSSDTQYF.

This chain connects TRBV7-3 to TRBJ1-2; D uncertain. The germline V and J ends were trimmed by 1 base and 2 bases, with 8 bases remaining between them. Germline V gives CDR1 SGHTA, CDR2 FQGTGA. This CDR3 comprises 14 residues. Here the CDR3 reads CASSLKQTNYGYTF. CDR3 nucleotide sequence: TGTGCCAGCAGCTTAAAACAGACGAACTATGGCTACACCTTC.

This clone came up a few times. V and J are TRBV6-5 and TRBJ2-1; D uncertain. Trimming took 6 bases from V and 5 from J, leaving 5 bases between them. Germline-derived CDR1 and CDR2 are MNHEY and SVGAGI. The CDR3 has 11 residues. The CDR3 nucleotides read TGTGCCAGCAGCCAGAACAATGAGCAGTTCTTC. Its translation is CASSQNNEQFF.

The rearrangement links TRBV18 to TRBJ2-1; 8 bases align to TRBD2. The CDR3 spans 14 residues. The germline V gene has CDR1 KGHSH and CDR2 LQKENI. J was trimmed by 14 bases and V by 0 bases; bases with no gene match: 9. CDR3 in DNA: TGTGCCAGCTCACCACCGGAGGAGCGGGAGAATAAGTTCTTC. It encodes CASSPPEERENKFF.

The chain carries TRBV6-5 and TRBJ1-3; 8 nucleotides line up with TRBD1. The CDR3 loop spans 14 amino acids. Losses at the gene ends were 7 bases for V and 3 bases for J; bases not matched to a gene: 5. Germline loops: CDR1 MNHEY, CDR2 SVGAGI. CDR3 DNA: TGTGCCAGCACCCGGACAGGGATTGGAAACACCATATATTTT. This sequence encodes CASTRTGIGNTIYF.

The chain joins TRBV5-1 to TRBJ1-3, with D maybe TRBD1 (6 bases). The CDR3 is made up of 15 amino acids. Trimming pared 0 bases from V and 6 bases from J, leaving 13 bases between. Germline V CDR1 and CDR2: SGHRS, YFSETQ. The CDR3 here is CASSLGQGRENTIYF. The CDR3 region has the DNA TGCGCCAGCAGCTTGGGGCAGGGGAGAGAAAACACCATATATTTT.

The chain carries TRBV28 and TRBJ1-2, with a possible D match to TRBD1 (6 bases). The CDR3 has 13 amino acids. V was clipped by 2 bases and J by 5 bases, with 9 bases between them. Per germline, CDR1 MDHEN and CDR2 SYDVKM. CDR3 loop: CASSLGGVYGYTF. Written as DNA, the CDR3 is TGTGCCAGCAGTTTAGGGGGCGTTTATGGCTACACCTTC.

V usage is TRBV6-5 and J usage is TRBJ1-2; 9 bases are shared with TRBD1. V lost 8 bases to trimming and J lost 6 bases; unmatched junction nucleotides: 13. Germline V gene data show CDR1 as MNHEY and CDR2 as SVGAGI. The CDR3 is 15 residues long. CDR3 protein: CASQRVMGQGDGYTF. Written as DNA, the CDR3 is TGTGCCAGCCAAAGGGTAATGGGACAGGGCGATGGCTACACCTTC.

This chain joins TRBV7-2 and TRBJ2-7; D gene uncertain. V lost 2 bases to trimming and J lost 6 bases, with 11 bases between them. Germline CDR1 is SGHTA and CDR2 is FQGNSA. This CDR3 comprises 13 residues. The chain's CDR3 is CASSLIADSEQYF. The CDR3 DNA reads as TGTGCCAGCAGCTTAATAGCTGATAGCGAGCAGTACTTC.

The rearrangement uses TRBV7-9 and TRBJ2-7; 7 positions agree with TRBD1. After removal of 3 bases from V and 3 bases from J, the junction contained 5 bases not matched to a gene. The CDR3 is 14 amino acids. The germline V gene has CDR1 SEHNR and CDR2 FQNEAQ (reference sequence). CDR3 in DNA: TGTGCCAGCAGCTTGTCTGACAGGGTCTACGAGCAGTACTTC. Translation: CASSLSDRVYEQYF. Using reference TRBV7-9 and TRBJ2-7 for the parts outside the CDR3, the full variable domain is DTGVSQNPRHKITKRGQNVTFRCDPISEHNRLYWYRQTLGQGPEFLTYFQNEAQLEKSRLLSDRFSAERPKGSFSTLEIQRTEQGDSAMYLCASSLSDRVYEQYFGPGTRLTVT.

For the CDR3, the DNA is TGTGCCAGCAGCATCGGCGACAGGGATAGGTACACTGAAGCTTTCTTT. This codes for CASSIGDRDRYTEAFF. The chain carries TRBV7-9 and TRBJ1-1; 7 bases line up with TRBD1. V lost 5 bases, J lost 3 bases, and 12 bases stayed unmatched. Per germline, CDR1 SEHNR and CDR2 FQNEAQ (reference sequence). This CDR3 contains 16 residues.

The rearrangement uses TRBV11-2 and TRBJ2-7, with 7 bases lining up with TRBD1. CDR1 SGHAT and CDR2 FQNNGV come from the germline V gene. The length of the CDR3 is 14 residues. V lost 4 bases and J lost 3; bases outside the gene matches: 6. The DNA of the CDR3 is TGTGCCAGCAGCTATAGGGACAGACTCTACGAGCAGTACTTC. This codes for CASSYRDRLYEQYF.

V gene TRBV7-2 combines with J gene TRBJ2-3, with a tentative D call TRBD2 (5 bases). CDR1 and CDR2 (germline): SGHTA, FQGNSA. The CDR3 consists of 16 residues. Trimming cost V 1 base and J 2 bases, with 13 bases left between them. The CDR3 DNA reads TGTGCCAGCAGCTTAGGAGTTAGCGACCCCACAGATACGCAGTATTTT. Its protein product is CASSLGVSDPTDTQYF.

This clone has a single count. The chain links TRBV12-5 to TRBJ2-1, with 10 positions matching TRBD2. The germline V gene has CDR1 LGHNT and CDR2 FRNRAP. J lost 4 bases, V lost 3 bases, and 3 bases had no gene match. The CDR3 sequence is 15 residues long. As DNA, the CDR3 is TGTGCTAGTGGTTTTACTAGCGGGGATTACAATGAGCAGTTCTTC. Its protein product is CASGFTSGDYNEQFF. The full variable domain, in which reference TRBV12-5 and TRBJ2-1 provide the parts outside the CDR3, is DARVTQTPRHKVTEMGQEVTMRCQPILGHNTVFWYRQTMMQGLELLAYFRNRAPLDDSGMPKDRFSAEMPDATLATLKIQPSEPRDSAVYFCASGFTSGDYNEQFFGPGTRLTVL.

This chain uses TRBV28 with TRBJ2-3; 7 bases align to TRBD1. Germline loops: CDR1 MDHEN, CDR2 SYDVKM. After removal of 5 bases from V and 2 bases from J, the junction contained 7 bases not matched to a gene. This CDR3 is 15 amino acids long. CDR3 DNA: TGTGCCAGCAGTATCAACAGGGGCCTCACAGATACGCAGTATTTT. Encoded protein: CASSINRGLTDTQYF.

This clone was counted once. V gene TRBV4-1 combines with J gene TRBJ1-3; 7 bases agree with TRBD1. Germline assignment: CDR1 MGHRA and CDR2 YSYEKL. V was pared by 3 bases and J by 2 bases, with 4 bases of the junction left unmatched. There are 15 residues in the CDR3. The CDR3 is CASSQNDRAGNTIYF. The DNA of the CDR3 is TGCGCCAGCAGCCAGAACGACAGGGCTGGAAACACCATATATTTT.

CDR3 nucleotide sequence: TGTGCCAGCAGTCCAGACAGCTACGAGCAGTACTTC. Protein: CASSPDSYEQYF. The rearrangement uses TRBV28 and TRBJ2-7, with TRBD1 as a possible D gene (5 bases). Trimming left V 5 bases short and J 3 bases short, with 8 bases between. The V gene's germline CDR1 is MDHEN and CDR2 SYDVKM. The CDR3 extends over 12 amino acids.

This clone was seen once. The chain joins TRBV5-4 to TRBJ2-5, with 9 bases that match TRBD2. The CDR3 has 15 residues. Trimming removed 4 bases from V and 2 bases from J; junction bases left unmatched: 6. Germline loops: CDR1 SGHNT, CDR2 YYREEE (reference sequence). CDR3 sequence: CASSPISGGQETQYF. DNA for the CDR3: TGTGCCAGCAGCCCCATAAGCGGGGGGCAAGAGACCCAGTACTTC.

The rearrangement joins TRBV27 to TRBJ1-5, with D unclear. There are 14 residues in the CDR3. Germline CDR1 MNHEY, CDR2 SMNVEV (reference sequence). V lost 10 bases, J lost 3 bases, and 16 bases lay in between. In DNA form, the CDR3 reads TGTGCCACCTCAATAAGAGCTTTCAATCAGCCCCAGCATTTT. The encoded protein is CATSIRAFNQPQHF.

The chain is built from TRBV5-4 and TRBJ1-6, with 10 bases that match TRBD1. V was pared by 4 bases and J by 9 bases, with 4 bases of the junction left unmatched. The CDR3 has 14 residues. Germline V gene lookup returns CDR1 SGHNT and CDR2 YYREEE (reference sequence). The CDR3 is CASSRDRGPSPLHF. Here the CDR3 DNA reads TGTGCCAGCAGCAGGGACAGGGGCCCTTCACCCCTCCACTTT.